This entry is about one TCR beta chain. The antigen remains unidentified. Naive-designated CD8 cells lacked CD45RO, were positively enriched for CCR7, and omitted terminally differentiated effector memory CD45RA+ cells. Free of recent acute infections or vaccinations, the donors were healthy HIV-negative adults. Between the trimmed V and J ends, which lost 4 bases and 5 bases, there was a span of 8 bases. The CDR3 length is 12 residues. Per germline, CDR1 SGHVS and CDR2 FQNEAQ. This sample stems from a study of shared clonotypes between healthy human individuals. Study observations and caveats: Shared clonotypes across all four donors exceeded non-shared ones in generation probability. A generally larger estimated richness was seen in naive subsets than in memory subsets.

It was 200 to 250 ng DNA, 30,000 or so T cell genomes, that sorted-subset replicate PCRs used. Sequenced by immunoSEQ multiplex PCR; TCRdb stores in-frame clones only, minus some. The table has around 650,000 clones, approximately 96% seen once; the top ten hold roughly 0.1%. The sequence came from a woman aged 25 to 39 in good health. Sequenced sample: naive CD8+ T cells sorted from blood. V is TRBV7-8 and J is TRBJ2-5; D uncertain. As DNA, the CDR3 is TGTGCCAGCAGCTCGGACGAGGAGACCCAGTACTTC. Its translation is CASSSDEETQYF.